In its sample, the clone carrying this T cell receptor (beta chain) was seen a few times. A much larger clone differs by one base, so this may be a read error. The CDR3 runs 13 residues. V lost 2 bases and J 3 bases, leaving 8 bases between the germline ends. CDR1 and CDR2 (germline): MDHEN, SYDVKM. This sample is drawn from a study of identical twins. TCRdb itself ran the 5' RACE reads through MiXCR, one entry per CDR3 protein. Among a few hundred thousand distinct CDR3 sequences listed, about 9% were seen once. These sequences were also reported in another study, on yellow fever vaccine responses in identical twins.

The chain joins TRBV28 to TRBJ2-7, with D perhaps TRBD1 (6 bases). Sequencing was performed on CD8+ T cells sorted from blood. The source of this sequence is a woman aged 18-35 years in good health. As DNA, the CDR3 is TGTGCCAGCAGTTTAAGACAGGACTACGAGCAGTACTTC. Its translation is CASSLRQDYEQYF.